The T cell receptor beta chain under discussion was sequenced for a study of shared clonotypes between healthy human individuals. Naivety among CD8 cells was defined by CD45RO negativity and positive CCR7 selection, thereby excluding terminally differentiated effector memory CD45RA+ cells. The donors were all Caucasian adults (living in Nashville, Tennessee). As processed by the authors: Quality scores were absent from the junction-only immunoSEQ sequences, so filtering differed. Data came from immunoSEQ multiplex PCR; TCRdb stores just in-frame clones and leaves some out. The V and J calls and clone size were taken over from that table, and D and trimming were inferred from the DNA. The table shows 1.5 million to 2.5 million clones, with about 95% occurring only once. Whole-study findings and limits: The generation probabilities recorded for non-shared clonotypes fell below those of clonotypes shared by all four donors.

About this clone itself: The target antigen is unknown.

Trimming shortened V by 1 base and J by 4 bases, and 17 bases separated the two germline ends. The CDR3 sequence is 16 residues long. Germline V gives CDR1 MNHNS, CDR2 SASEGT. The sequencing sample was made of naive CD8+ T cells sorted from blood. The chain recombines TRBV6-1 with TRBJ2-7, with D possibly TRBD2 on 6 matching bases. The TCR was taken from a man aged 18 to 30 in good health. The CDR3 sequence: CASSEVGGGSLYEQYF. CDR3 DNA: TGTGCCAGCAGTGAAGTAGGTGGGGGGAGCTTATACGAGCAGTACTTC.